The TCR beta chain described here comes from a study of T cells in women clearing cervical HPV infection. V lost 8 bases and J lost 8, with 18 bases in between. The CDR3 consists of 14 residues. Germline V lookup: CDR1 SEHNR, CDR2 FQNEAQ (reference sequence). The data were produced by immunoSEQ multiplex PCR, yet TCRdb's version contains in-frame clones alone and is incomplete. Here the sample table reports tens of thousands of clones. About this clone: The CDR3 extends 3 residues past the end of the read, so its final part is completed from the germline J gene.

The chain couples TRBV7-9 to TRBJ1-4, with D tentatively TRBD1 (5 bases). The specimen was blood buffy coat. The receptor was derived from a woman between 18 and 70 years old with a cervical HPV16 infection that either progressed to CIN3+ or cleared (not recorded which). CDR3 DNA, as far as it was read: TGTGCCAGCGGGGCAGACACAATTGGGGAAAAA. It translates to CASGADTIGEK. The complete CDR3 protein is CASGADTIGEKLFF.